This T cell receptor beta chain was sequenced for a study of blood T cell repertoires in COVID-19. The assay was immunoSEQ multiplex PCR, and TCRdb's table has in-frame clones only and misses some. The data show roughly 49,000 clones, with around 83% seen just once and less than 7% held by the top ten. The CDR3 runs to 13 residues. Germline V gene data show CDR1 as SNHLY and CDR2 as FYNNEI. V was trimmed by 7 bases and J by 8 bases, leaving 14 bases between them. The sequencing input was peripheral blood. This chain links TRBV2 with TRBJ1-4; D may be TRBD1 (5 bases). The sequence derives from a woman of 80 years or more with acute or convalescent COVID-19. The CDR3 is CASNWGSREKLFF. CDR3 DNA sequence: TGTGCCAGCAATTGGGGCAGTAGGGAAAAACTGTTTTTT.